The 2 T cell receptor beta chains listed next were all sequenced from one sample in a study of T cell responses to AZD1222 COVID-19 vaccine. The data were produced by immunoSEQ multiplex PCR, yet TCRdb's version contains in-frame clones alone and is incomplete. The repertoire holds more than 55,000 clones, with roughly 87% as singletons. The material sequenced was peripheral blood, taken 28 days after the second AZD1222 dose. The receptors come from an adult who received the AZD1222 COVID-19 vaccine.

This chain joins TRBV11-3 and TRBJ2-1; 7 bases are shared with TRBD2. Germline assignment: CDR1 SGHNT and CDR2 YENEEA. This CDR3 has 15 amino acids. Unmatched junction bases numbered 5, after V lost 1 base and J lost 5 bases. The chain's CDR3 is CASSLGGGSHNEQFF. CDR3 DNA: TGTGCCAGCAGCTTAGGCGGCGGGAGCCACAATGAGCAGTTCTTC.

This clone has a single count. The chain combines TRBV6-5 with TRBJ1-1; 8 nucleotides agree with TRBD1. The germline V gene encodes CDR1 MNHEY and CDR2 SVGAGI. The CDR3 extends over 15 amino acids. J gave up 6 bases and V 6 bases, and 12 bases lay outside the gene matches. As DNA, the CDR3 is TGTGCCAGCAGCCCCTCCTACAGGGGGGCGTCTGAAGCTTTCTTT. Protein product: CASSPSYRGASEAFF.